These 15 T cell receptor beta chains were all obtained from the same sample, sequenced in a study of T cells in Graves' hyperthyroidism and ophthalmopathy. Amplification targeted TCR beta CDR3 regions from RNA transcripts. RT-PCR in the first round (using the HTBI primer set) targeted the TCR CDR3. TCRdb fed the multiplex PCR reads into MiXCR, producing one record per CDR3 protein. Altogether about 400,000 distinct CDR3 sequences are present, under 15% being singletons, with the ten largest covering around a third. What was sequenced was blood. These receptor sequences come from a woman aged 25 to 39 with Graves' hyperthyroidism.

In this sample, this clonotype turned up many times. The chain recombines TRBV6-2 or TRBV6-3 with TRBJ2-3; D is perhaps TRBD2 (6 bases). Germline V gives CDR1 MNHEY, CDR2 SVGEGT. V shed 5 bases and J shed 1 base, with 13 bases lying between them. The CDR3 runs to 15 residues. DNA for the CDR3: TGTGCCAGCAGTGAGGCGGGACTGCGCACAGATACGCAGTATTTT. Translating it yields CASSEAGLRTDTQYF.

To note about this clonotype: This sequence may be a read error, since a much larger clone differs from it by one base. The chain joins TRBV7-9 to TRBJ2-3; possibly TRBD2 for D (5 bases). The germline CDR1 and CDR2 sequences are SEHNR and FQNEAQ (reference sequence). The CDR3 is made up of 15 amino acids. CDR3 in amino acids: CASSLVLRGKDAQYF. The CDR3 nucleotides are TGTGCCAGCAGCTTAGTACTCCGAGGGAAAGATGCGCAGTATTTT. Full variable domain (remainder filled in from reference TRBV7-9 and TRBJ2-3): DTGVSQNPRHKITKRGQNVTFRCDPISEHNRLYWYRQTLGQGPEFLTYFQNEAQLEKSRLLSDRFSAERPKGSFSTLEIQRTEQGDSAMYLCASSLVLRGKDAQYFGPGTRLTVL.

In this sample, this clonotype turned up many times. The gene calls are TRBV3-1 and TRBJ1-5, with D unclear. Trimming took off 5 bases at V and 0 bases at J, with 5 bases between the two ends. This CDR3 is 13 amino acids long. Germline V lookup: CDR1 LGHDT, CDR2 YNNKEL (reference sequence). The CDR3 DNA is TGTGCCAGCAGCTACAATAGCAATCAGCCCCAGCATTTT. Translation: CASSYNSNQPQHF. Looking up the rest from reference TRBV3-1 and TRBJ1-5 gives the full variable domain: DTAVSQTPKYLVTQMGNDKSIKCEQNLGHDTMYWYKQDSKKFLKIMFSYNNKELIINETVPNRFSPKSPDKAHLNLHINSLELGDSAVYFCASSYNSNQPQHFGDGTRLSIL.

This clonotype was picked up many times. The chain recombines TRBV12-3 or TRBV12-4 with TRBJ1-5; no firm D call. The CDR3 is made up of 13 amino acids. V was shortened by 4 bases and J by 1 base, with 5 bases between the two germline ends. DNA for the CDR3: TGTGCCAGCAGTTCCGTAAGCAATCAGCCCCAGCATTTT. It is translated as CASSSVSNQPQHF.

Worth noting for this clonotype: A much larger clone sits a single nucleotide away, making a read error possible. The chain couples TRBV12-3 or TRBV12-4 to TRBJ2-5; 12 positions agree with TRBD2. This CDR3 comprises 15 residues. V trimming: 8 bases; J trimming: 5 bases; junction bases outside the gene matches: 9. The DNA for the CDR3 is TGTGCCAGCGGTTCACATACTAGCGGGAGGGAGACCCAGTACTTC. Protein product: CASGSHTSGRETQYF.

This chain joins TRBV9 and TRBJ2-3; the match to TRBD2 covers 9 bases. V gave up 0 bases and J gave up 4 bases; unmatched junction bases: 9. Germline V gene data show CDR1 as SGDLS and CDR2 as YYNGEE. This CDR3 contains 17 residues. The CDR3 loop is CASSVEGLAGLADTQYF. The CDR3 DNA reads TGTGCCAGCAGCGTAGAGGGACTAGCCGGGTTGGCAGATACGCAGTATTTT.

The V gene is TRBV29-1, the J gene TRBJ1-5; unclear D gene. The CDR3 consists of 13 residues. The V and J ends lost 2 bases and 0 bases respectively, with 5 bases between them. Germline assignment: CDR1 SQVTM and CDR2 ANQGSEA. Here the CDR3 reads CSVEYSSNQPQHF. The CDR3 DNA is TGCAGCGTTGAATACAGTAGCAATCAGCCCCAGCATTTT. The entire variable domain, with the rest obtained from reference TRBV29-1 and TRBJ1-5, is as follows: SAVISQKPSRDICQRGTSLTIQCQVDSQVTMMFWYRQQPGQSLTLIATANQGSEATYESGFVIDKFPISRPNLTFSTLTVSNMSPEDSSIYLCSVEYSSNQPQHFGDGTRLSIL.

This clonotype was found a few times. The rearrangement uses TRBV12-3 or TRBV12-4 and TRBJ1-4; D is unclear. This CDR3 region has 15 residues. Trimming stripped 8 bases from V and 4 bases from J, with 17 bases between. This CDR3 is CASASDGHNNEKLFF. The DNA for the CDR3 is TGTGCCAGCGCCTCAGACGGGCACAATAATGAAAAACTGTTTTTT.

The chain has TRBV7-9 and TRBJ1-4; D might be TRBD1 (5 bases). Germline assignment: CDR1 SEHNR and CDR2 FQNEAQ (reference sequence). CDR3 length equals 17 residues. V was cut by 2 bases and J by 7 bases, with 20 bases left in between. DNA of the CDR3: TGTGCCAGCAGCTTATCTTCCCCTGGGCAGGGCCCTGAAAAACTGTTTTTT. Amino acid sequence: CASSLSSPGQGPEKLFF.

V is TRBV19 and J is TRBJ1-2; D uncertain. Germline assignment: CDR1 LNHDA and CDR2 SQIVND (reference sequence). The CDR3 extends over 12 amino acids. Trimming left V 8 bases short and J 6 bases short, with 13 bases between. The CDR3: CASSREGHGYTF. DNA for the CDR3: TGTGCCAGTTCCCGGGAAGGACATGGCTACACCTTC.

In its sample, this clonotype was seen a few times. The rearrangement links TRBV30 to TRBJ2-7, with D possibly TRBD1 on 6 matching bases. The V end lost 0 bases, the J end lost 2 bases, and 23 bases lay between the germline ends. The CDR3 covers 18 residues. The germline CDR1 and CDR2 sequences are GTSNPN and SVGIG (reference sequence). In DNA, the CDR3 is TGTGCCTGGAGTGTTCGACAGGCATCGAGAGTAAAAACCTACGAGCAGTACTTC. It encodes CAWSVRQASRVKTYEQYF.

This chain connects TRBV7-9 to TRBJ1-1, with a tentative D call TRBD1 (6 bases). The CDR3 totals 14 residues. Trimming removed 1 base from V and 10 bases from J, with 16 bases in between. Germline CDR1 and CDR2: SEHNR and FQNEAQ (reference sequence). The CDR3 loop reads CASSLVGGAEGAFF. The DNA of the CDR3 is TGTGCCAGCAGCTTAGTCGGGGGGGCCGAGGGAGCTTTCTTT.

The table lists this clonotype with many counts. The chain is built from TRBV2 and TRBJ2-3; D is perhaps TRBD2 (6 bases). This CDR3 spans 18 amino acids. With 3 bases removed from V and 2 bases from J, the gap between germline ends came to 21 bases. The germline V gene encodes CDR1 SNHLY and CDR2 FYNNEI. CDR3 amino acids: CASSDPRWRDTTTDTQYF. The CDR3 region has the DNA TGTGCCAGCAGTGACCCACGATGGCGGGATACCACCACAGATACGCAGTATTTT.

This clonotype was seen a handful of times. CDR3 amino acids: CASSPEGTAYSYNEQFF. Here the CDR3 DNA reads TGCGCCAGCAGCCCCGAAGGGACAGCCTACTCCTACAATGAGCAGTTCTTC. The rearrangement joins TRBV5-1 to TRBJ2-1, with TRBD1 matching 7 bases. V dropped 4 bases and J dropped 0; count of bases not matched to a gene: 10. Germline CDR1 SGHRS, CDR2 YFSETQ. The CDR3 totals 17 residues.

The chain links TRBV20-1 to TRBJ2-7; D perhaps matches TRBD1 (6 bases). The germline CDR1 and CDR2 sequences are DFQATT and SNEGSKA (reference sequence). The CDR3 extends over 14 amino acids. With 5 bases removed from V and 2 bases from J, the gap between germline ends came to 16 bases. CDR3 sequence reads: CSAGGVIGAYEQYF. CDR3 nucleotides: TGCAGTGCTGGGGGCGTAATTGGAGCCTACGAGCAGTACTTC.